This is a list of T cell receptor beta chains from one sample in a study of T cells in Graves' hyperthyroidism and ophthalmopathy. One entry per CDR3 protein, called by TCRdb with MiXCR from the multiplex PCR reads. The sample holds hundreds of thousands of distinct CDR3 sequences; around 15% are singletons and the top ten take 18%. Sequences were obtained from blood. These receptors were collected from a woman aged 18-35 years with Graves' hyperthyroidism. Each CDR3 is given with its conserved first and last residue. D genes are given only for firm matches. Only some rows state a clone size, as once, few, many or a class for expanded clones.

TRBJ2-2,TRBV3-1,many,NA,CASSQVSGELFF,TGTGCCAGCAGCCAAGTCAGCGGGGAGCTGTTTTTT
TRBJ1-4,TRBV2,few,TRBD1,CASRDGTGATTNEKLFF,TGTGCCAGCAGGGATGGGACAGGGGCGACAACTAATGAAAAACTGTTTTTT
TRBJ1-1,TRBV2,many,NA,CASSEDTEAFF,TGTGCCAGCAGTGAGGACACTGAAGCTTTCTTT
TRBJ2-3,TRBV6-2/TRBV6-3,NA,TRBD2,CASSYGAISGGADTQYF,TGTGCCAGCAGTTACGGGGCGATTAGCGGGGGGGCAGATACGCAGTATTTT
TRBJ2-5,TRBV3-1,many,NA,CASSFGTSETQYF,TGTGCCAGCAGCTTTGGGACATCCGAGACCCAGTACTTC
TRBJ1-2,TRBV15,many,TRBD1,CATSRDRGPANYGYTF,TGTGCCACCAGCAGGGACAGGGGGCCGGCTAACTATGGCTACACCTTC
TRBJ1-2,TRBV14,few,TRBD1,CASRRQGEEYGYTF,TGTGCCAGCAGAAGACAGGGAGAGGAATATGGCTACACCTTC
TRBJ2-5,TRBV7-2,many,NA,CASSLEGPETQYF,TGTGCCAGCAGCTTAGAAGGGCCGGAGACCCAGTACTTC
TRBJ2-3,TRBV5-1,many,NA,CASSLVRGPTDTQYF,TGCGCCAGCAGCTTGGTCAGGGGACCCACAGATACGCAGTATTTT
TRBJ2-5,TRBV5-1,few,NA,CASSLAAPRGETQYF,TGCGCCAGCAGCTTGGCGGCGCCCCGCGGGGAGACCCAGTACTTC
TRBJ1-5,TRBV28,few,NA,CASSFSDSQGYSNQPQHF,TGTGCCAGCAGTTTCTCTGACAGCCAAGGGTATAGCAATCAGCCCCAGCATTTT
TRBJ1-1,TRBV5-1,NA,TRBD1,CASSQAPGRGDTEAFF,TGCGCCAGCAGTCAAGCCCCGGGCAGGGGGGACACTGAAGCTTTCTTT
TRBJ1-3,TRBV29-1,few,NA,CSVDDDVGSGNTIYF,TGCAGCGTTGATGATGACGTTGGCTCTGGAAACACCATATATTTT
TRBJ1-1,TRBV18,many,NA,CASSQTGPPIRLAFF,TGTGCCAGCTCACAGACCGGGCCACCGATCCGTCTAGCTTTCTTT
TRBJ2-7,TRBV2,many,TRBD2,CASILLAGGAYEQYF,TGTGCCAGCATCCTCCTAGCGGGAGGTGCCTACGAGCAGTACTTC
TRBJ1-2,TRBV20-1,many,TRBD1,CSANQGGGYGYTF,TGCAGTGCTAACCAGGGGGGTGGGTATGGCTATACCTTC
TRBJ2-2,TRBV6-2/TRBV6-3,NA,NA,CASSYPGTTNTGELFF,TGTGCCAGCAGTTACCCGGGGACAACGAACACCGGGGAGCTGTTTTTT
TRBJ2-3,TRBV5-1,many,NA,CASSTTGSLADTQYF,TGCGCCAGCAGCACAACAGGTTCCCTGGCAGATACGCAGTATTTT
TRBJ2-3,TRBV28,few,TRBD1,CASSLDRGWYF,TGTGCCAGCAGTCTGGACAGGGGATGGTATTTT
TRBJ2-1,TRBV7-9,NA,TRBD2,CASNPRGGALDEQFF,TGTGCCAGCAACCCCCGGGGGGGGGCTTTGGATGAGCAGTTCTTC
TRBJ2-1,TRBV15,many,TRBD1,CATSRGAADRVGAKFF,TGTGCCACCAGCAGAGGGGCGGCGGACAGGGTCGGGGCAAAGTTCTTC
TRBJ1-6,TRBV3-1,few,NA,CASSQVTNSPLHF,TGTGCCAGCAGCCAAGTCACTAATTCACCCCTCCACTTT
TRBJ2-7,TRBV7-2,many,TRBD1,CASSPPDRGSYEQYF,TGTGCCAGCAGCCCTCCCGACAGGGGTAGCTACGAGCAGTACTTC
TRBJ2-4,TRBV7-2,many,NA,CASSPLNGAKNIQYF,TGTGCCAGCAGCCCGCTGAATGGAGCCAAAAACATTCAGTACTTC
TRBJ2-1,TRBV18,few,TRBD2,CASSPPKHDGRAGEQFF,TGTGCCAGCTCACCACCTAAGCACGACGGGAGGGCCGGTGAGCAGTTCTTC
TRBJ2-2,TRBV6-1,once,NA,CASRRAGGGELFF,TGTGCCAGCCGCAGGGCAGGAGGCGGGGAGCTGTTTTTT
TRBJ2-7,TRBV4-3,many,TRBD2,CASSPSLAGAVYEQYF,TGCGCCAGCAGCCCAAGCCTAGCGGGGGCGGTTTACGAGCAGTACTTC
TRBJ1-1,TRBV20-1,many,NA,CSARRPSTEAFF,TGCAGTGCTAGAAGGCCTAGCACTGAAGCTTTCTTT
TRBJ2-5,TRBV20-1,many,NA,CSARDVVGRKETQYF,TGCAGTGCTAGAGATGTGGTCGGGCGAAAGGAGACCCAGTACTTC
TRBJ2-1,TRBV6-1,many,NA,CASSLRVNNEQFF,TGTGCCAGCAGCTTGCGGGTTAACAATGAGCAGTTCTTC
TRBJ2-5,TRBV19,NA,NA,CASSMGKTQYF,TGTGCCAGTAGTATGGGCAAGACCCAGTACTTC
TRBJ2-5,TRBV4-3,NA,NA,CASSQGDRREGQETQYF,TGCGCCAGCAGCCAAGGGGACCGGCGGGAAGGACAAGAGACCCAGTACTTC
TRBJ2-7,TRBV7-6,few,NA,CASSQEGFMGEQYF,TGTGCCAGCAGCCAAGAGGGTTTTATGGGGGAGCAGTACTTC
TRBJ2-7,TRBV7-2,NA,TRBD2,CASSLALSGGNSYEQYF,TGTGCCAGCAGCTTAGCGCTTAGCGGGGGGAACTCCTACGAGCAGTACTTC
TRBJ2-3,TRBV19,NA,TRBD2,CASSPRLADTQYF,TGTGCCAGTAGTCCTAGACTAGCGGATACGCAGTATTTT
TRBJ1-5,TRBV6-1,NA,NA,CASSELANSNQPQHF,TGTGCCAGCAGTGAATTGGCGAATAGCAATCAGCCCCAGCATTTT
TRBJ1-1,TRBV7-9,NA,NA,CASSLGRGGYTEAFF,TGTGCCAGCAGCTTAGGTAGAGGGGGGTACACTGAAGCTTTCTTT
TRBJ1-1,TRBV4-1,few,NA,CASSRVSVVSEGTEAFF,TGCGCCAGCAGCCGAGTCTCGGTGGTCTCCGAGGGCACTGAAGCTTTCTTT
TRBJ2-3,TRBV11-2,many,NA,CASSLLYGDLTDTQYF,TGTGCCAGCAGCTTATTGTATGGGGACCTCACAGATACGCAGTATTTT
TRBJ2-1,TRBV7-2,many,TRBD2,CASSLDGGGAPNEQFF,TGTGCCAGCAGCTTAGACGGCGGGGGGGCCCCCAATGAGCAGTTCTTC
TRBJ1-1,TRBV5-1,few,NA,CASSYPQVLNTEAFF,TGCGCCAGCAGCTATCCTCAGGTGTTGAACACTGAAGCTTTCTTT
TRBJ1-5,TRBV30,NA,TRBD1,CAWSQGGDQPQHF,TGTGCCTGGAGCCAGGGGGGGGATCAGCCCCAGCATTTT
TRBJ1-3,TRBV18,NA,NA,CASSPVPPAIGNTIYF,TGTGCCAGCTCACCGGTCCCTCCAGCTATCGGAAACACCATATATTTT
TRBJ2-7,TRBV7-9,many,NA,CASSTWDGYEQYF,TGTGCCAGCAGCACCTGGGACGGATACGAGCAGTACTTC
TRBJ2-3,TRBV12-3/TRBV12-4,NA,TRBD1,CASSFPNDRGHKDTQYF,TGTGCCAGCAGTTTCCCAAACGACAGGGGGCATAAAGATACGCAGTATTTT
TRBJ2-3,TRBV6-1,few,NA,CASSVTNGSPVASTDTQYF,TGTGCCAGCAGCGTGACTAACGGGAGTCCCGTTGCTAGCACAGATACGCAGTATTTT
TRBJ1-1,TRBV4-3,NA,TRBD1,CASSQDRDREADTEAFF,TGCGCCAGCAGCCAAGACCGGGACAGGGAGGCGGACACTGAAGCTTTCTTT
TRBJ2-3,TRBV6-1,few,NA,CASRGGDPGDTQYF,TGTGCCAGCAGAGGGGGGGACCCAGGGGATACGCAGTATTTT
TRBJ2-7,TRBV20-1,many,NA,CSARDIGGSSYEQYF,TGCAGTGCTAGAGATATAGGAGGGAGCTCCTACGAGCAGTACTTC
TRBJ2-7,TRBV5-1,many,TRBD2,CASSFLGGHGSYEQYF,TGCGCCAGCAGCTTCCTGGGAGGGCACGGCTCCTACGAGCAGTACTTC
TRBJ2-1,TRBV5-6,many,TRBD2,CASSLLLADEQFF,TGTGCCAGCAGCTTATTACTAGCGGATGAGCAGTTCTTC
TRBJ1-2,TRBV5-1,many,NA,CASSLDPANYGYTF,TGCGCCAGCAGCCTAGACCCCGCTAACTATGGCTACACCTTC
TRBJ2-1,TRBV4-3,NA,NA,CASSQVQRYYNEQFF,TGCGCCAGCAGCCAAGTGCAGCGGTACTACAATGAGCAGTTCTTC
TRBJ1-2,TRBV7-9,few,TRBD1,CASSSRQGTLDGYTF,TGTGCCAGCAGCTCCCGACAGGGCACTTTGGATGGCTACACCTTC